This entry describes one T cell receptor beta chain. This sample is drawn from a study of T cells in Graves' hyperthyroidism and ophthalmopathy. Germline CDR1 and CDR2: SNHLY and FYNNEI. The J segment lost 3 bases and the V segment lost 6 bases, leaving 4 bases of the junction unmatched. CDR3 length: 14 amino acids. Amplification of TCR beta CDR3 regions used RNA as the template. In the first-round RT-PCR of the TCR CDR3, the HTBI primer set was used. TCRdb reprocessed the multiplex PCR reads with MiXCR, giving one entry per CDR3 protein. Of about 510,000 distinct CDR3 sequences listed, 46% are singletons.

The sequence was obtained from an adult woman with Graves' disease, either hyperthyroidism or ophthalmopathy (not recorded which). J is TRBJ1-5 and V is TRBV2, with TRBD1 identical over 8 bases. Sequenced: peripheral blood or thyroid tissue (not recorded which). The CDR3: CASSLDRVNQPQHF. Written as DNA, the CDR3 is TGTGCCAGCAGCCTGGACAGGGTCAATCAGCCCCAGCATTTT.